This T cell receptor beta chain was identified during a study of T cells in Graves' hyperthyroidism and ophthalmopathy. At the level of the study: Peripheral blood was secured at the point of initial diagnosis, before any treatment.

Amplification targeted TCR beta CDR3 regions from RNA transcripts. The TCR CDR3 was amplified in a first-round RT-PCR using the HTBI primer set. A single record per CDR3 protein comes from TCRdb applying MiXCR to the multiplex PCR reads. Of hundreds of thousands of distinct CDR3 sequences detected, about a third appear once; the ten largest clones hold around a third. As concerns this clonotype: Antigen specificity is unknown.

Whole-study findings and limits: From stable hyperthyroidism, ophthalmopathy was separated by a 13 V-J model.

With 6 bases clipped from V and 8 bases from J, the junction kept 9 bases outside the gene matches. Germline V gives CDR1 SEHNR, CDR2 FQNEAQ (reference sequence). The CDR3 runs 15 residues. The receptor was isolated from a woman aged 40-49 years with Graves' hyperthyroidism. The sequenced material came from blood. The chain combines TRBV7-9 with TRBJ1-6, with 8 bases aligning to TRBD1. As DNA, the CDR3 is TGTGCCAGCAGTCGAACGGACAGGGCTGATTCACCCCTCCACTTT. It translates to CASSRTDRADSPLHF.